This TCR beta chain was captured in a study of blood T cell repertoires in COVID-19. Authors' processing steps: Reference gene primer amplification gave estimated nucleated cell counts. Produced via immunoSEQ multiplex PCR; TCRdb's table is partial and in-frame only. That table supplies the V and J calls and clone size; D and trimming were determined from the DNA. Of approximately 300,000 clones listed, 85% are singletons. V was shortened by 10 bases and J by 3 bases, with 15 bases between the two germline ends. Germline V CDR1 and CDR2: MDHEN, SYDVKM. There are 13 residues in the CDR3. The participants were between roughly 18 and 100 years old and came from roughly 25 US areas. A case of COVID-19 had been met by exposed participants within 2 weeks before study entry.

The rearrangement links TRBV28 to TRBJ1-2; D gene ambiguous. The sequence was collected from a woman aged 25 to 45 who had been exposed to COVID-19. The sequenced sample consisted of PBMCs or T cells enriched from blood (not recorded which). The CDR3 DNA reads as TGTGCCATCTGGGCGGGGAATCACTATGGCTACACCTTC. Protein sequence: CAIWAGNHYGYTF.